These 26 T cell receptor beta chains share one sample of origin, sequenced in a study of blood T cell repertoires in COVID-19. Assay used: immunoSEQ multiplex PCR; TCRdb lists only in-frame clones, some missing. The sample includes about 99,000 clones, around 87% seen only once; the top ten take around 16%. The source material was peripheral blood. Receptors were obtained from a man aged 50-59 years with acute or convalescent COVID-19.

The rearrangement uses TRBV29-1 and TRBJ2-7; TRBD1 might be the D (6 bases). Trimming shortened V by 6 bases and J by 2 bases, and 17 bases separated the two germline ends. The CDR3 loop spans 14 amino acids. From germline, CDR1 is SQVTM and CDR2 ANQGSEA. CDR3 sequence reads: CSVKQGFQPYEQYF. DNA for the CDR3: TGCAGCGTAAAACAGGGTTTCCAACCCTACGAGCAGTACTTC.

This chain uses TRBV28 with TRBJ1-1; the D gene is possibly TRBD1 (5 bases). Trimming cost V 8 bases and J 5 bases, with 9 bases left between them. Germline lookup yields CDR1 MDHEN and CDR2 SYDVKM. This CDR3 comprises 11 residues. The CDR3 nucleotides are TGTGCCAGCTCGGGGGAGACTGAAGCTTTCTTT. It is translated as CASSGETEAFF.

CDR3 sequence: CAWVHRDRVGELFF. CDR3 nucleotide sequence: TGTGCCTGGGTACACCGGGACAGGGTTGGGGAGCTGTTTTTT. The chain links TRBV30 to TRBJ2-2; 9 nucleotides agree with TRBD1. Germline values: CDR1 GTSNPN, CDR2 SVGIG (reference sequence). This CDR3 spans 14 amino acids. The junction had 9 bases not matched to a gene; V was cut back by 5 bases and J by 8 bases.

This clone was found once. The rearrangement joins TRBV15 to TRBJ2-1, with TRBD1 identical over 9 bases. Trimming removed 8 bases from V and 1 base from J; junction bases left unmatched: 15. The germline V gene encodes CDR1 LNHNV and CDR2 YYDKDF (reference sequence). The CDR3 has 18 amino acids. CDR3 DNA sequence: TGTGCCACCCTAAGGAGGACAGGGGCGGGGAGTTCCTACAATGAGCAGTTCTTC. Protein product: CATLRRTGAGSSYNEQFF.

The rearrangement uses TRBV4-2 and TRBJ2-1; possible D gene TRBD2, 6 bases. From germline, CDR1 is LGHNA and CDR2 YNFKEQ. V lost 0 bases, J lost 8 bases, and 14 bases lay in between. The CDR3 has 15 residues. CDR3 amino acids: CASSQEVVGGDEQFF. CDR3 nucleotide sequence: TGTGCCAGCAGCCAAGAAGTTGTCGGCGGGGATGAGCAGTTCTTC.

The chain links TRBV5-6 to TRBJ2-7; 9 bases agree with TRBD1. The CDR3 contains 14 residues. With 6 bases clipped from V and 2 bases from J, the junction kept 6 bases outside the gene matches. Per the germline V gene, CDR1 is SGHDT and CDR2 is YYEEEE. The CDR3 coding sequence is TGTGCCAGCACCGGGACAGGGAGCCCCTACGAGCAGTACTTC. Encoded protein: CASTGTGSPYEQYF.

J is TRBJ2-3 and V is TRBV27, with D hard to call. There are 15 residues in the CDR3. V dropped 4 bases and J dropped 2 bases, with 13 bases sitting between them. Germline CDR1 reads MNHEY; CDR2 reads SMNVEV (reference sequence). For the CDR3, the DNA is TGTGCCAGCAGTTCCTACTTCCCTCTCACAGATACGCAGTATTTT. Amino acids: CASSSYFPLTDTQYF.

This chain links TRBV6-4 with TRBJ2-2; D is possibly TRBD1 (6 bases). The CDR3 extends over 12 amino acids. Germline assignment: CDR1 MRHNA and CDR2 SNTAGT. Deletions cut 6 bases from V and 6 bases from J, with 8 bases between. The CDR3 reads CASRGTPGELFF. The DNA of the CDR3 is TGTGCCAGCAGGGGGACACCCGGGGAGCTGTTTTTT.

This chain links TRBV7-8 with TRBJ2-3; D is ambiguous. CDR1 SGHVS and CDR2 FQNEAQ come from the germline V gene. V was trimmed by 4 bases and J by 4 bases, leaving 9 bases between them. The length of the CDR3 is 13 residues. CDR3 bases: TGTGCCAGCAGCTCAGGAAGTTCAGATACGCAGTATTTT. Encoded protein: CASSSGSSDTQYF.

The CDR3 loop reads CASSRGSVSYNEQFF. The CDR3 bases are TGCGCCAGCAGTAGGGGGTCGGTCTCCTACAATGAGCAGTTCTTC. The genes are TRBV10-1 and TRBJ2-1, with a possible D match to TRBD1 (6 bases). The CDR3 sequence is 15 residues long. The germline V gene has CDR1 WNHNN and CDR2 SYGVQD (reference sequence). The V end was cut by 5 bases, the J end by 0 bases, with 11 bases between.

The chain carries TRBV21-1 and TRBJ2-4; the table names TRBD1, a call not compared with the DNA. TRBV21-1 is a pseudogene. This CDR3 is 20 amino acids long. The CDR3 reads CASSRGDRPTLNSAKNIQYF. CDR3 sequence (DNA): TGTGCCAGCAGCAGGGGGGACAGACCAACGCTGAATTCGGCCAAAAACATTCAGTACTTC.

V is TRBV27 and J is TRBJ2-2, with 8 bases identical to TRBD2. CDR1 is MNHEY, CDR2 SMNVEV, per germline (reference sequence). V was pared by 5 bases and J by 4 bases, with 9 bases of the junction left unmatched. This CDR3 is 16 amino acids long. CDR3 DNA: TGTGCCAGCAGTCCCCGGACGGGGGGGGCCACCGGGGAGCTGTTTTTT. This sequence encodes CASSPRTGGATGELFF.

The CDR3 region is CATSDAGTAEAFF. The CDR3 nucleotides are TGTGCCACCAGTGATGCCGGGACAGCTGAAGCTTTCTTT. The chain recombines TRBV24-1 with TRBJ1-1; 7 bases fit TRBD1. The V gene's germline CDR1 is KGHDR and CDR2 SFDVKD. The CDR3 consists of 13 residues. The trim removed 3 bases at V and 6 bases at J, leaving 3 bases unmatched.

The gene calls are TRBV14 and TRBJ2-5; 7 positions match TRBD2. V shed 0 bases, J shed 5 bases, and the junction held 6 bases outside the gene matches. Germline V gives CDR1 SGHDN, CDR2 FVKESK. This CDR3 spans 15 amino acids. CDR3 nucleotides: TGTGCCAGCAGCCAAGATCACGGGAGGTTGGAGACCCAGTACTTC. Translating gives CASSQDHGRLETQYF.

This chain joins TRBV3-1 (or the pseudogene TRBV3-2) and TRBJ2-1; 11 bases line up with TRBD2. CDR1 LGHDT and CDR2 YNNKEL come from the germline V gene (reference sequence). The CDR3 is made up of 16 amino acids. V lost 4 bases and J lost 8; bases outside the gene matches: 10. CDR3 in amino acids: CASSRLLAGDVYEQFF. The CDR3 DNA is TGTGCCAGCAGCCGATTACTAGCGGGAGACGTCTATGAGCAGTTCTTC.

The V and J genes are TRBV18 and TRBJ2-2; D may be TRBD1 (5 bases). The CDR3 length is 14 residues. Trimming took off 1 base at V and 5 bases at J, with 8 bases between the two ends. Germline CDR1 is KGHSH and CDR2 is LQKENI. CDR3 loop: CASSPLGQTGELFF. The CDR3 DNA follows: TGTGCCAGCTCACCACTCGGACAAACCGGGGAGCTGTTTTTT. The full variable domain, its missing parts supplied by reference TRBV18 and TRBJ2-2, is NAGVMQNPRHLVRRRGQEARLRCSPMKGHSHVYWYRQLPEEGLKFMVYLQKENIIDESGMPKERFSAEFPKEGPSILRIQQVVRGDSAAYFCASSPLGQTGELFFGEGSRLTVL.

J is TRBJ1-1 and V is TRBV5-1; TRBD1 matches 7 bases. Germline V CDR1 and CDR2: SGHRS, YFSETQ. The CDR3 is 12 amino acids. Germline trimming cut 4 bases from V and 6 bases from J; bases unmatched to any gene: 3. The CDR3 protein is CASSPQGAEAFF. The CDR3 nucleotides are TGCGCCAGCAGCCCGCAGGGGGCTGAAGCTTTCTTT.

The chain is built from TRBV3-1 (or the pseudogene TRBV3-2) and TRBJ2-1, with 9 bases that match TRBD1. Germline CDR1 and CDR2: LGHDT and YNNKEL (reference sequence). J was trimmed by 0 bases and V by 4 bases; bases with no gene match: 1. The CDR3 covers 15 residues. CDR3 region: CASSLTGGSYNEQFF. CDR3 sequence (DNA): TGTGCCAGCAGCCTGACAGGGGGCTCCTACAATGAGCAGTTCTTC.

CDR3 nucleotide sequence: TGTGCCAGCAGCGGAGAGGGGGCAGGGAGGACTGAAGCTTTCTTT. It yields the protein CASSGEGAGRTEAFF. The chain couples TRBV7-8 to TRBJ1-1; 7 bases map to TRBD1. CDR1 and CDR2 from the germline V gene are SGHVS and FQNEAQ. The CDR3 has 15 amino acids. V trimming: 5 bases; J trimming: 5 bases; junction bases outside the gene matches: 11.

This clone is a singleton in its sample. The chain carries TRBV19 and TRBJ2-2; D remains ambiguous. Looked up from germline, CDR1 is LNHDA and CDR2 is SQIVND (reference sequence). Trimming removed 6 bases at V and 4 bases at J, with 9 bases between. The CDR3 spans 13 residues. CDR3 residues: CASRQISTGELFF. CDR3 nucleotide sequence: TGTGCCAGTAGACAGATATCCACCGGGGAGCTGTTTTTT.

V gene TRBV5-4 combines with J gene TRBJ1-1; possibly TRBD1 for D (6 bases). The CDR3 sequence is 16 residues long. Trimming shortened V by 0 bases and J by 4 bases, and 16 bases separated the two germline ends. Germline V gene data show CDR1 as SGHNT and CDR2 as YYREEE (reference sequence). The CDR3 nucleotides are TGTGCCAGCAGCTTGGCCGGGGCAGCCAGGGGCACTGAAGCTTTCTTT. This encodes CASSLAGAARGTEAFF.

The genes are TRBV29-1 and TRBJ2-3; the D is unclear. The CDR3 length is 12 residues. Germline CDR1 SQVTM, CDR2 ANQGSEA. V was cut by 6 bases and J by 5 bases, with 12 bases left in between. The CDR3: CSVQKNVDTQYF. The CDR3 nucleotides are TGCAGCGTCCAGAAAAATGTAGATACGCAGTATTTT.

V gene TRBV28 combines with J gene TRBJ2-1; possibly TRBD2 for D (5 bases). Germline values: CDR1 MDHEN, CDR2 SYDVKM. The V and J ends lost 6 bases and 15 bases respectively, with 15 bases between them. The CDR3 has 11 amino acids. The CDR3 nucleotides are TGTGCCAGCAGGTTCCGAGGGTCCTGGTTCTTC. It yields the protein CASRFRGSWFF.

The rearrangement links TRBV4-1 to TRBJ2-7; the D gene is possibly TRBD2 (6 bases). The CDR3 runs 16 residues. Trimming took 0 bases from V and 9 from J, leaving 21 bases between them. Looked up from germline, CDR1 is MGHRA and CDR2 is YSYEKL. CDR3 coding DNA: TGCGCCAGCAGCCAAGATAGCCTAGCCGGGGGAGTAGTGCAGTACTTC. It codes for CASSQDSLAGGVVQYF.

The chain recombines TRBV3-1 (or the pseudogene TRBV3-2) with TRBJ1-4; D call uncertain. Trimming stripped 0 bases from V and 6 bases from J, with 8 bases between. This CDR3 comprises 14 residues. In germline, CDR1 is LGHDT, CDR2 YNNKEL (reference sequence). The DNA for the CDR3 is TGTGCCAGCAGCCAAGATAGCCCGGATGAAAAACTGTTTTTT. This encodes CASSQDSPDEKLFF.

This clone was picked up a small number of times. The chain links TRBV19 to TRBJ2-1, with a tentative D call TRBD1 (5 bases). The CDR3 is made up of 15 amino acids. V lost 5 bases to trimming and J lost 4 bases, with 15 bases between them. CDR1 and CDR2 from the germline V gene are LNHDA and SQIVND (reference sequence). The CDR3 reads CASSGLIGVYNEQFF. The CDR3 bases are TGTGCCAGTAGTGGCCTTATAGGGGTTTACAATGAGCAGTTCTTC. Variable domain in full (rest from reference TRBV19 and TRBJ2-1): DGGITQSPKYLFRKEGQNVTLSCEQNLNHDAMYWYRQDPGQGLRLIYYSQIVNDFQKGDIAEGYSVSREKKESFPLTVTSAQKNPTAFYLCASSGLIGVYNEQFFGPGTRLTVL.